Each of the 8 T cell receptor beta chains below was sequenced from the same sample in a study of blood T cell repertoires in COVID-19. Clones were read by immunoSEQ multiplex PCR, and TCRdb kept only the in-frame ones, dropping some. The sample comprises 300,000 to 350,000 clones, 75% to 90% of which are singletons, and 2.5% to 3.5% rests with the top ten. The sequencing sample was made of peripheral blood. These receptors all stem from a woman aged 25 to 39 with COVID-19, enrolled during active disease.

The chain couples TRBV12-3 or TRBV12-4 to TRBJ1-1; D remains unclear. CDR3 size: 12 residues. With 2 bases removed from V and 3 bases from J, the gap between germline ends came to 4 bases. CDR3 in DNA: TGTGCCAGCAGTTTACCCTACACTGAAGCTTTCTTT. It specifies CASSLPYTEAFF.

The chain couples TRBV5-6 to TRBJ1-5; TRBD1 agrees at 9 bases. Germline loops: CDR1 SGHDT, CDR2 YYEEEE. The CDR3 covers 17 residues. V lost 3 bases, J lost 4 bases, and 11 bases stayed unmatched. CDR3 in DNA: TGTGCCAGCAGCTCGTCTAGCCGGGACAGGGCTAATCAGCCCCAGCATTTT. This sequence encodes CASSSSSRDRANQPQHF.

This chain links TRBV28 with TRBJ1-2; no firm D call. The CDR3 runs 16 residues. V lost 2 bases, J lost 8 bases, and 21 bases lay in between. The germline gives CDR1 MDHEN, CDR2 SYDVKM. The CDR3 DNA sequence: TGTGCCAGCAGTTTAGCGGGTGGGCCCAGAAGTGGCGGCTACACCTTC. Translating gives CASSLAGGPRSGGYTF.

The chain has TRBV5-1 and TRBJ2-3; TRBD2 matches 8 bases. In germline, CDR1 is SGHRS, CDR2 YFSETQ. J lost 3 bases, V lost 4 bases, and 10 bases had no gene match. This CDR3 is 16 amino acids long. The CDR3 DNA sequence: TGCGCCAGCAGCCCCCAGAGCGGGAGTGGTACAGATACGCAGTATTTT. It translates to CASSPQSGSGTDTQYF. The complete variable domain, with remaining parts taken from reference TRBV5-1 and TRBJ2-3, reads KAGVTQTPRYLIKTRGQQVTLSCSPISGHRSVSWYQQTPGQGLQFLFEYFSETQRNKGNFPGRFSGRQFSNSRSEMNVSTLELGDSALYLCASSPQSGSGTDTQYFGPGTRLTVL.

This clone was counted a single time. V gene TRBV27 combines with J gene TRBJ2-1; 16 nucleotides match TRBD2. Germline-derived CDR1 and CDR2 are MNHEY and SMNVEV (reference sequence). V lost 5 bases and J lost 8; bases outside the gene matches: 18. The CDR3 totals 20 residues. CDR3 in DNA: TGTGCCAGCAGTCCAAAAGGTGGGACTAGCGGGAGGGCCGAGAAGGATGAGCAGTTCTTC. It specifies CASSPKGGTSGRAEKDEQFF.

This sequence joins TRBV9 and TRBJ1-2; D is undetermined. V dropped 0 bases and J dropped 0 bases, with 12 bases sitting between them. The CDR3 has 16 residues. Germline loops: CDR1 SGDLS, CDR2 YYNGEE. CDR3 sequence: CASSVGPGEANYGYTF. DNA for the CDR3: TGTGCCAGCAGCGTAGGTCCAGGCGAAGCTAACTATGGCTACACCTTC.

The V gene is TRBV4-2, the J gene TRBJ2-5; no clear D gene. V gave up 0 bases and J gave up 11 bases, with 13 bases separating them. The CDR3 totals 13 residues. Per germline, CDR1 LGHNA and CDR2 YNFKEQ. CDR3 DNA: TGTGCCAGCAGCCAAGACGAATCGGTACTACAGTACTTC. Protein product: CASSQDESVLQYF.

J is TRBJ1-2 and V is TRBV4-1; weak D call: TRBD1 (6 bases). Trimming cost V 3 bases and J 4 bases, with 15 bases left between them. CDR1 and CDR2 (germline): MGHRA, YSYEKL. This CDR3 spans 15 amino acids. The CDR3: CASSHLGAVGYGYTF. The CDR3 DNA sequence: TGCGCCAGCAGCCATTTGGGGGCGGTCGGCTATGGCTACACCTTC.